The 27 T cell receptor beta chains presented below share a single source sample, sequenced in a study of T cell clonality in common variable immunodeficiency (dated by TCRdb to the mid-2010s). The library relied on the immunoSEQ multiplex PCR assay. What TCRdb holds here is the immuneACCESS table cut down to in-frame rearrangements. Part of the clones is not present; checked against another copy, under half of the missing clones reflect an unresolved V gene, and the others are unexplained. This sample contains about 16,000 clones, none of which is a singleton. More than 12% of the sample lies in the top ten. What the research found in general, with its limitations: CVID TCRbeta sequences were reported to have fewer deletions and N-nucleotide insertions and to lack highly modified clones with 13 or more V deletions.

The antigens for these receptors are not known. Sequences were obtained from peripheral blood mononuclear cells. The receptors here all came from a human donor with common variable immunodeficiency.

This clone has just a few counts. The DNA ends 3 residues before the CDR3 does, and the rest of the CDR3 is filled in from the germline J gene. V and J are TRBV2 and TRBJ2-7, with TRBD1 as a possible D gene (6 bases). With 4 bases removed from V and 0 bases from J, the gap between germline ends came to 25 bases. The CDR3 has 19 amino acids. Germline V gene data show CDR1 as SNHLY and CDR2 as FYNNEI. The covered CDR3 bases are TGTGCCAGCAGTGGAAAAACAGGACAGACAAATCCCTACTCCTACGAG. Translating it yields CASSGKTGQTNPYSYE. The whole CDR3 region reads CASSGKTGQTNPYSYEQYF. The full variable domain, completed using reference TRBV2 and TRBJ2-7, is EPEVTQTPSHQVTQMGQEVILRCVPISNHLYFYWYRQILGQKVEFLVSFYNNEISEKSEIFDDQFSVERPDGSNFTLKIRSTKLEDSAMYFCASSGKTGQTNPYSYEQYFGPGTRLTVT.

In regard to this clone: The read terminates 3 residues before the CDR3 end, so the remaining end is supplied by the germline J gene. The gene calls are TRBV18 and TRBJ2-3; D is unresolved. CDR3 length: 15 amino acids. CDR1 is KGHSH and CDR2 is LQKENI in the germline V gene. The ends were cut back, 0 bases at V and 1 base at J, with 8 bases in the middle. CDR3 sequence: CASSPPLAGTDTQYF. CDR3 DNA (partial): TGTGCCAGCTCACCACCGTTGGCGGGCACAGATACG.

In its sample, this clone was seen a few times. The DNA ends 3 residues before the CDR3 does, and the rest of the CDR3 is filled in from the germline J gene. The rearrangement joins TRBV7-2 to TRBJ2-3; TRBD2 aligns across 7 bases. Germline V gives CDR1 SGHTA, CDR2 FQGNSA. V shed 5 bases and J 4 bases; nucleotides not matched to a gene: 6. The CDR3 is 14 residues long. Partial CDR3 DNA: TGTGCCAGCAGCCGACCAACTAGCGCAGATACG. This codes for CASSRPTSADT. The entire CDR3 protein reads CASSRPTSADTQYF. Variable domain in full (rest from reference TRBV7-2 and TRBJ2-3): GAGVSQSPSNKVTEKGKDVELRCDPISGHTALYWYRQSLGQGLEFLIYFQGNSAPDKSGLPSDRFSAERTGGSVSTLTIQRTQQEDSAVYLCASSRPTSADTQYFGPGTRLTVL.

This clone is labeled as medium-sized. CDR3 bases read: TGTGCCAGCAGTCTTTGGGCGGGAAGAGACTACGAG. It codes for CASSLWAGRDYE. The complete CDR3 protein is CASSLWAGRDYEQYF. This chain uses TRBV5-4 with TRBJ2-7; possibly TRBD2 for D (6 bases). The DNA ends 3 residues before the CDR3 does, and the rest of the CDR3 is filled in from the germline J gene. The CDR3 is 15 amino acids. Per germline, CDR1 SGHNT and CDR2 YYREEE (reference sequence). Trimming removed 5 bases from V and 3 bases from J, with 18 bases in between. The full variable domain, completed using reference TRBV5-4 and TRBJ2-7, is ETGVTQSPTHLIKTRGQQVTLRCSSQSGHNTVSWYQQALGQGPQFIFQYYREEENGRGNFPPRFSGLQFPNYSSELNVNALELDDSALYLCASSLWAGRDYEQYFGPGTRLTVT.

In regard to this clone: The sequenced fragment ends 3 residues before the CDR3 boundary, so the rest is inferred from the germline J gene. The chain employs TRBV18 and TRBJ2-1; perhaps TRBD2 as D (6 bases). V dropped 0 bases and J dropped 0 bases, with 6 bases sitting between them. The CDR3 has 15 amino acids. Germline lookup yields CDR1 KGHSH and CDR2 LQKENI. CDR3 sequence reads: CASSPPGGSYNEQFF. CDR3 DNA (partial): TGTGCCAGCTCACCACCGGGGGGCTCCTACAATGAG.

This clone was seen many times. The covered CDR3 bases are TGCAGCGTTGTCCGTAGCGGCGAAAACATT. Its protein product is CSVVRSGENI. The whole CDR3 protein reads CSVVRSGENIQYF. The rearrangement joins TRBV29-1 to TRBJ2-4; TRBD2 might be the D (6 bases). Coverage ceases 3 residues before the CDR3 finishes, and the germline J gene fills in the end. The CDR3 runs to 13 residues. V was trimmed by 4 bases and J by 5 bases, leaving 12 bases between them. The V gene's germline CDR1 is SQVTM and CDR2 ANQGSEA.

About this clone itself: The read comes to an end 3 residues before the CDR3 does, leaving the germline J gene to fill in the end. The V and J genes are TRBV6-1 and TRBJ2-5, with unresolved D. The germline V and J ends were trimmed by 4 bases and 3 bases, with 15 bases remaining between them. CDR3 length equals 15 residues. Germline V gene data show CDR1 as MNHNS and CDR2 as SASEGT. This chain's CDR3 is CASSVFRNSKETQYF. The sequenced part of the CDR3 DNA is TGTGCCAGCAGTGTATTCAGGAATTCCAAAGAGACC.

The sequenced CDR3 bases are TGTGCCAGTAGTATAACAGGGAGACAGCCC. Translated: CASSITGRQP. In full, the CDR3 reads CASSITGRQPQHF. V gene TRBV19 combines with J gene TRBJ1-5, with a possible D match to TRBD1 (6 bases). The read finishes 3 residues shy of the CDR3 end, and the germline J gene is used to complete it. V gave up 2 bases and J gave up 7 bases, with 9 bases separating them. Per germline, CDR1 LNHDA and CDR2 SQIVND (reference sequence). CDR3 length equals 13 residues. Based on the CDR3 plus reference TRBV19 and TRBJ1-5, the full variable domain is DGGITQSPKYLFRKEGQNVTLSCEQNLNHDAMYWYRQDPGQGLRLIYYSQIVNDFQKGDIAEGYSVSREKKESFPLTVTSAQKNPTAFYLCASSITGRQPQHFGDGTRLSIL.

This clone was picked up many times. The read ends 3 residues early relative to the CDR3; the germline J gene fills the gap. The chain combines TRBV28 with TRBJ2-3; the match to TRBD2 covers 7 bases. Per the germline V gene, CDR1 is MDHEN and CDR2 is SYDVKM. CDR3 length: 15 amino acids. V was clipped by 5 bases and J by 2 bases; unmatched bases: 7. The CDR3 sequence is CASSRLAETTDTQYF. The covered CDR3 bases are TGTGCCAGCAGTCGCCTAGCGGAGACCACAGATACG.

Points on this clone: Coverage ceases 3 residues before the CDR3 finishes, and the germline J gene fills in the end. This chain uses TRBV6-2 or TRBV6-3 with TRBJ1-2; 7 bases fit TRBD1. Losses at the gene ends were 8 bases for V and 2 bases for J; bases not matched to a gene: 2. Per germline, CDR1 MNHEY and CDR2 SVGEGT. CDR3 length equals 12 residues. The CDR3 here is CASGDSNYGYTF. CDR3 bases read: TGTGCCAGCGGGGACAGCAACTATGGC.

This clone was recorded a few times. The read halts 3 residues ahead of the CDR3 end, with the missing end drawn from the germline J gene. The chain couples TRBV7-8 to TRBJ1-6; tentatively, D is TRBD1 (6 bases). Germline CDR1 is SGHVS and CDR2 is FQNEAQ. There are 16 residues in the CDR3. V lost 1 base and J 5 bases, leaving 12 bases between the germline ends. The CDR3 DNA, read in part, is TGTGCCAGCAGCTTAGGACAGGATCCTAATAATTCACCC. Its protein product is CASSLGQDPNNSP. The entire CDR3 protein is CASSLGQDPNNSPLHF.

The chain's CDR3 is CASSSLVVNEQFF. CDR3 bases read: TGTGCCAGCAGTTCACTAGTGGTCAATGAG. V gene TRBV7-3 combines with J gene TRBJ2-1; tentative D call: TRBD2 (5 bases). The read terminates 3 residues before the CDR3 end, so the remaining end is supplied by the germline J gene. V lost 6 bases, J lost 6 bases, and 12 bases lay in between. The CDR3 spans 13 residues. Germline-derived CDR1 and CDR2 are SGHTA and FQGTGA.

This clone was observed many times. The read ends 3 residues before the CDR3 terminus; that terminus is restored from the germline J gene. This sequence joins TRBV4-2 and TRBJ2-3; TRBD2 agrees at 9 bases. CDR3 length: 21 residues. V lost 4 bases and J lost 0; bases outside the gene matches: 20. Germline-derived CDR1 and CDR2 are LGHNA and YNFKEQ. The sequenced CDR3 bases are TGTGCCAGCAGCCCCTTCCGAAGTCATTGGAGCGGGGGGTCTAGCACAGATACG. It encodes CASSPFRSHWSGGSSTDT. The whole CDR3 protein reads CASSPFRSHWSGGSSTDTQYF.

This clone was counted between two and nine times. The read ends 3 residues early relative to the CDR3; the germline J gene fills the gap. The chain carries TRBV6-2 or TRBV6-3 and TRBJ2-1; 11 nucleotides match TRBD2. Trimming took 5 bases from V and 9 from J; bases not matched to a gene: 9. From germline, CDR1 is MNHEY and CDR2 SVGEGT. The CDR3 spans 15 residues. CDR3 bases read: TGTGCCAGCAGTCACAAACTAGCGGGAGTTTTTGAG. Translating it yields CASSHKLAGVFE. The whole CDR3 is CASSHKLAGVFEQFF.

This clone was counted only a few times. The CDR3 end falls 3 residues outside the read, so it is completed with the germline J gene. The chain recombines TRBV11-2 with TRBJ1-1; D gene uncertain. Germline CDR1 SGHAT, CDR2 FQNNGV. This CDR3 comprises 11 residues. Incomplete CDR3 DNA: TGTGCCAGCAGCAGCGTTATGCTC. Protein sequence: CASSSVML. The full CDR3 is CASSSVMLAFF.

This clone showed up just a few times. The read falls 3 residues short of the CDR3 end, and the missing part is taken from the germline J gene. The chain combines TRBV6-2 or TRBV6-3 with TRBJ2-5, with D tentatively TRBD1 (5 bases). The CDR3 is made up of 14 amino acids. Germline CDR1 reads MNHEY; CDR2 reads SVGEGT. Between the trimmed V and J ends, which lost 1 base and 4 bases, there was a span of 10 bases. The CDR3: CASSYFWGPETQYF. The sequenced CDR3 bases are TGTGCCAGCAGTTACTTCTGGGGCCCAGAGACC.

This clone has more than one count but fewer than ten. The read stops 3 residues short of the end of the CDR3; the missing end is completed from the germline J gene. The chain links TRBV7-9 to TRBJ1-2; D is perhaps TRBD1 (6 bases). Germline lookup yields CDR1 SEHNR and CDR2 FQNEAQ (reference sequence). This CDR3 contains 13 residues. The CDR3 spells CASSLVAGEGYTF. Partial CDR3 DNA: TGTGCCAGCAGCTTAGTAGCAGGGGAAGGC.

This clone was found a few times. The CDR3 end is not reached by the read, which stops 3 residues before it; the germline J gene fills it in. The rearrangement joins TRBV11-2 to TRBJ2-1; 8 positions match TRBD2. CDR3 size: 15 residues. Germline V gene sequence: CDR1 SGHAT, CDR2 FQNNGV. V trimming: 0 bases; J trimming: 7 bases; junction bases outside the gene matches: 5. CDR3 DNA (partial): TGTGCCAGCAGCTTAGAGACTAGCGTGGGGAATGAG. Protein product: CASSLETSVGNE. In full, the CDR3 reads CASSLETSVGNEQFF.

This clone came up a few times. The read is 3 residues too short to cover the CDR3 end, so that end is filled in from the germline J gene. This chain joins TRBV6-2 or TRBV6-3 and TRBJ2-5, with D perhaps TRBD1 or TRBD2 (5 bases each). The CDR3 runs 15 residues. V dropped 2 bases and J dropped 5 bases, with 15 bases sitting between them. CDR1 is MNHEY, CDR2 SVGEGT, per germline. CDR3 DNA (partial): TGTGCCAGCAGTTACACGGAGACAGAGGGGGAGACC. Amino acids: CASSYTETEGET. The full CDR3 protein reads CASSYTETEGETQYF.

Details on this clone: The CDR3 goes on 3 residues after the read ends, and that part is filled in from the germline J gene. The chain carries TRBV7-6 and TRBJ2-2; D not resolved. V lost 5 bases and J 5 bases, leaving 9 bases between the germline ends. The CDR3 loop spans 13 amino acids. Germline values: CDR1 SGHVS, CDR2 FNYEAQ. The CDR3 loop is CASSLTVTGELFF. CDR3 DNA (partial): TGTGCCAGCAGCCTAACAGTTACCGGGGAG.

This clone was counted only a few times. The CDR3 end falls 3 residues outside the read, so it is completed with the germline J gene. The J gene is TRBJ2-3, the V gene TRBV7-6; 7 bases align to TRBD1. CDR1 and CDR2 (germline): SGHVS, FNYEAQ. V lost 6 bases and J lost 1; bases outside the gene matches: 7. This CDR3 has 15 residues. The part of the CDR3 DNA that was read is TGTGCCAGCAGGCGAGGGGGCGCTGGCACAGATACG. It encodes CASRRGGAGTDT. The CDR3 in full is CASRRGGAGTDTQYF.

The CDR3 bases that were read are TGTGCCAGCAGCCCGGGAGGGGGCTGGGAGACC. Its translation is CASSPGGGWET. The CDR3, in full, reads CASSPGGGWETQYF. This chain uses TRBV6-2 or TRBV6-3 with TRBJ2-5; TRBD2 might be the D (8 bases). The CDR3 end is not reached by the read, which stops 3 residues before it; the germline J gene fills it in. Germline lookup yields CDR1 MNHEY and CDR2 SVGEGT. CDR3 size: 14 residues. V shed 6 bases and J shed 5 bases, with 16 bases lying between them.

In its sample, this clone was seen a few times. The CDR3 is cut off 3 residues early in the read; its end comes from the germline J gene. The V gene is TRBV6-1, the J gene TRBJ2-4; 10 positions agree with TRBD1. J lost 0 bases, V lost 3 bases, and 2 bases had no gene match. CDR1 and CDR2 from the germline V gene are MNHNS and SASEGT. The CDR3 contains 16 residues. Here the CDR3 reads CASSEDRGKAKNIQYF. Partial CDR3 DNA: TGTGCCAGCAGTGAGGACAGGGGGAAAGCCAAAAACATT.

There are many counts of this clone. The observed sequence ends 3 residues before the CDR3 terminus, with the missing tail filled in from the germline J gene. The chain combines TRBV5-1 with TRBJ1-4, with 9 bases aligning to TRBD1. Germline V gene lookup returns CDR1 SGHRS and CDR2 YFSETQ. V shed 5 bases and J 8 bases; nucleotides not matched to a gene: 7. The CDR3 sequence is 14 residues long. The covered CDR3 bases are TGCGCCAGCAGTAGGGGACAGGGAGGGGAAAAA. Its translation: CASSRGQGGEK. The full CDR3 is CASSRGQGGEKLFF.

This clone came up many times. The read falls 3 residues short of the CDR3 end, and the missing part is taken from the germline J gene. The gene calls are TRBV29-1 and TRBJ2-1; D possibly corresponds to TRBD2 (7 bases). The CDR3 spans 15 residues. V dropped 3 bases and J dropped 4 bases, with 16 bases sitting between them. CDR1 is SQVTM and CDR2 is ANQGSEA in the germline V gene. CDR3 protein: CSVDQGRGTYNEQFF. CDR3 bases read: TGCAGCGTTGACCAGGGGCGGGGGACATACAATGAG.

This clone was counted only a few times. The read terminates 3 residues ahead of where the CDR3 ends, so the germline J gene completes it. This rearrangement joins TRBV18 to TRBJ1-3; D is perhaps TRBD1 (5 bases). This CDR3 has 14 amino acids. The V gene lost 2 bases and the J gene lost 8 bases, with 13 bases spanning the gap. CDR1 is KGHSH and CDR2 is LQKENI in the germline V gene. The CDR3 DNA, read in part, is TGTGCCAGCTCACCAGGCACGAGAGGGGACACC. Its translation is CASSPGTRGDT. The full CDR3 protein reads CASSPGTRGDTIYF.

This clone was seen many times. The read terminates 3 residues ahead of where the CDR3 ends, so the germline J gene completes it. The sample carries other DNA sequences with the same CDR3. The J gene is TRBJ2-5, the V gene TRBV18; D not resolved. Germline V CDR1 and CDR2: KGHSH, LQKENI. V was clipped by 3 bases and J by 4 bases, with 12 bases between them. The CDR3 runs 14 residues. CDR3 sequence: CASSPGTAGETQYF. The sequenced CDR3 bases are TGTGCCAGCTCACCGGGCACGGCAGGAGAGACC. Drawing the rest from reference TRBV18 and TRBJ2-5, the complete variable domain is NAGVMQNPRHLVRRRGQEARLRCSPMKGHSHVYWYRQLPEEGLKFMVYLQKENIIDESGMPKERFSAEFPKEGPSILRIQQVVRGDSAAYFCASSPGTAGETQYFGPGTRLLVL.